The TCR beta chain under discussion was sequenced for a study of T cell repertoires in cytomegalovirus infection. Study-wide results and limits: Clonotypes of TCR beta that were HLA-C-restricted and CMV-specific dominated the ex vivo response. Summed frequency of shared TCR beta families picked out CMV carriers who also had the relevant HLA.

TCRdb re-called the reads with MiXCR, one entry per CDR3 protein. This sample has about 400,000 distinct CDR3 sequences; about 34% occur once, and the top ten carry roughly 14%. Only a few counts were recorded for this clonotype. The antigen remains unidentified. The V and J ends lost 7 bases and 2 bases, in that order; junction bases with no gene match: 6. CDR1 SGHVS and CDR2 FQNEAQ come from the germline V gene. CDR3 length: 15 amino acids. The source of this sequence is a human donor in good health (CMV status not recorded). Some clones in this sample may be carry-over from other donors' samples. V gene TRBV7-8 combines with J gene TRBJ2-1, with 9 nucleotides matching TRBD2. The input for sequencing was cultured PBMCs, taken from culture after CMV antigen stimulation. This CDR3 is CASTPAGGTYNEQFF. For the CDR3, the DNA is TGTGCCAGCACCCCAGCGGGAGGCACCTACAATGAGCAGTTCTTC.